The T cell receptor (beta chain) under discussion was sequenced for a study of siplizumab effects on memory and regulatory T cells. CDR1 is SGHTA, CDR2 FQGNSA, per germline. Unmatched junction bases numbered 4, after V lost 1 base and J lost 2 bases. The CDR3 extends over 15 amino acids. Clones were read by immunoSEQ multiplex PCR, and TCRdb kept only the in-frame ones, dropping some. The sample has approximately 60,000 clones, around 80% seen once; the top ten hold about 0.4%. The chain carries TRBV7-2 and TRBJ2-7; 8 positions match TRBD2. The specimen sequenced was memory CD4+ T cells sorted from blood. The clonotype originates from a human donor in good health. CDR3 in amino acids: CASSLGRGVTYEQYF. CDR3 coding DNA: TGTGCCAGCAGCTTAGGGCGGGGGGTAACCTACGAGCAGTACTTC. The whole variable domain, remainder taken from reference TRBV7-2 and TRBJ2-7, is GAGVSQSPSNKVTEKGKDVELRCDPISGHTALYWYRQSLGQGLEFLIYFQGNSAPDKSGLPSDRFSAERTGGSVSTLTIQRTQQEDSAVYLCASSLGRGVTYEQYFGPGTRLTVT.